These 31 T cell receptor beta chains share one sample of origin, sequenced in a study of blood T cells in healthy people across ages. The use of a sample-barcoded 5' primer and a J-beta primer mix characterized a second PCR of about 6 to 11 cycles. TCRdb re-analysed the 5' RACE reads in MiXCR, keeping a single row per CDR3 protein. The data show roughly 500,000 distinct CDR3 sequences, with 25% to 30% seen just once and about 18% held by the top ten. The sample comprised blood. These receptors all come from an older woman in good health.

This clonotype was observed a few times. The rearrangement links TRBV7-8 to TRBJ1-5; perhaps TRBD1 as D (6 bases). The CDR3 length is 13 residues. V dropped 6 bases and J dropped 5 bases, with 11 bases sitting between them. The germline CDR1 and CDR2 sequences are SGHVS and FQNEAQ. DNA for the CDR3: TGTGCCAGCAGTATCAGGGGCGATCAGCCCCAGCATTTT. The encoded protein is CASSIRGDQPQHF. The full variable domain, completed using reference TRBV7-8 and TRBJ1-5, is GAGVSQSPRYKVAKRGQDVALRCDPISGHVSLFWYQQALGQGPEFLTYFQNEAQLDKSGLPSDRFFAERPEGSVSTLKIQRTQQEDSAVYLCASSIRGDQPQHFGDGTRLSIL.

This rearrangement joins TRBV19 to TRBJ2-4; 8 nucleotides line up with TRBD1. This CDR3 is 19 amino acids long. J lost 6 bases, V lost 2 bases, and 18 bases had no gene match. CDR1 and CDR2 from the germline V gene are LNHDA and SQIVND (reference sequence). DNA for the CDR3: TGTGCCAGTAGTATAAGAGGACAGGGTGCGGGTCCCCCTTCAAACATTCAGTACTTC. It encodes CASSIRGQGAGPPSNIQYF.

This rearrangement joins TRBV6-1 to TRBJ1-6; weak D call: TRBD1 (5 bases). This CDR3 region has 14 residues. CDR1 is MNHNS, CDR2 SASEGT, per germline. The V end lost 1 base, the J end lost 9 bases, and 10 bases lay between the germline ends. For the CDR3, the DNA is TGTGCCAGCAGTGAAGTGCCAGGGAGTTCACCCCTCCACTTT. Translating it yields CASSEVPGSSPLHF.

This clonotype was recorded at least ten times. The chain carries TRBV5-1 and TRBJ2-5, with TRBD1 identical over 10 bases. The J segment lost 4 bases and the V segment lost 4 bases, leaving 10 bases of the junction unmatched. The CDR3 sequence is 16 residues long. CDR1 and CDR2 from the germline V gene are SGHRS and YFSETQ. CDR3 DNA sequence: TGCGCCAGCAGCCCGGACAGGGGGAGGAGGTCAGAGACCCAGTACTTC. Translating it yields CASSPDRGRRSETQYF.

V is TRBV7-2 and J is TRBJ1-2; D not resolved. V lost 4 bases, J lost 8 bases, and 11 bases lay in between. The CDR3 contains 12 residues. Per germline, CDR1 SGHTA and CDR2 FQGNSA. In DNA, the CDR3 is TGTGCCAGCAGCTCAGACTATGGGGGCTACACCTTC. Residues: CASSSDYGGYTF.

The rearrangement links TRBV5-1 to TRBJ2-7; D is perhaps TRBD1 (6 bases). Per germline, CDR1 SGHRS and CDR2 YFSETQ. V was pared by 4 bases and J by 7 bases, with 12 bases between. The CDR3 sequence is 12 residues long. The CDR3 DNA is TGCGCCAGCAGCCTGGGGGCTGGAGAGCAGTACTTC. It specifies CASSLGAGEQYF.

This clonotype has just a few counts. V is TRBV7-2 and J is TRBJ2-5; D possibly corresponds to TRBD2 (6 bases). Matching the DNA end better, TRBJ2-1 makes the J call doubtful. The CDR3 sequence is 15 residues long. CDR1 SGHTA and CDR2 FQGNSA come from the germline V gene. CDR3: CASSLAGGPALEQFF. The CDR3 nucleotides read TGTGCCAGCAGCTTAGCGGGGGGACCTGCCCTTGAGCAGTTCTTC.

This clonotype was seen only a few times. A read error is likely, as this CDR3 ends without the conserved phenylalanine or tryptophan. The chain joins TRBV15 to TRBJ2-7; the match to TRBD1 covers 10 bases. Germline trimming cut 3 bases from V and 2 bases from J; bases unmatched to any gene: 13. The germline CDR1 and CDR2 sequences are LNHNV and YYDKDF (reference sequence). This CDR3 has 18 amino acids. This CDR3 is CATSSPSTGQGNPYEQYL. The CDR3 DNA is TGTGCCACCAGCAGTCCTTCCACGGGACAGGGGAATCCCTACGAGCAGTACCTC.

This rearrangement joins TRBV24-1 to TRBJ1-2; a weak D match, TRBD1 (5 bases). Trimming took off 0 bases at V and 4 bases at J, with 26 bases between the two ends. Germline V gene data show CDR1 as KGHDR and CDR2 as SFDVKD. CDR3 length: 20 residues. CDR3 in DNA: TGTGCCACCAGTGATTTGGGGCCAGGTTATTTTCAGGGAGAGATCTATGGCTACACCTTC. Encoded protein: CATSDLGPGYFQGEIYGYTF.

Comment on this clonotype: Germline and junction disagree at one end, which may indicate a read error. The chain joins TRBV7-2 to TRBJ2-3, with 7 bases identical to TRBD2. This CDR3 has 14 amino acids. The germline CDR1 and CDR2 sequences are SGHTA and FQGNSA. CDR3 region: CAGSLGTTKDTQYF. The CDR3 coding sequence is TGTGCCGGCAGCTTAGGGACTACAAAAGATACGCAGTATTTT.

The chain links TRBV5-1 to TRBJ2-3; 8 bases are shared with TRBD2. The CDR3 runs to 16 residues. The junction had 10 bases not matched to a gene; V was cut back by 3 bases and J by 4 bases. Germline-derived CDR1 and CDR2 are SGHRS and YFSETQ. CDR3 region: CASSWGGLETADTQYF. CDR3 DNA: TGCGCCAGCAGCTGGGGGGGACTAGAAACCGCAGATACGCAGTATTTT.

This chain uses TRBV30 with TRBJ2-5; TRBD2 might be the D (7 bases). Germline V gives CDR1 GTSNPN, CDR2 SVGIG (reference sequence). Trimming left V 3 bases short and J 2 bases short, with 13 bases between. The CDR3 covers 14 residues. CDR3 loop: CAWRGRGIQETQYF. CDR3 in DNA: TGTGCCTGGAGGGGGAGGGGGATACAAGAGACCCAGTACTTC.

Many counts were recorded for this clonotype. The chain is built from TRBV7-2 and TRBJ2-3; TRBD2 agrees at 8 bases. Per germline, CDR1 SGHTA and CDR2 FQGNSA. The CDR3 is made up of 16 amino acids. The V segment lost 6 bases and the J segment 0 bases; nucleotides outside the gene matches: 8. The CDR3 is CASSPGGAGSTDTQYF. The DNA for the CDR3 is TGTGCCAGCAGTCCCGGGGGGGCCGGTAGCACAGATACGCAGTATTTT.

In its sample, this clonotype was seen a few times. The chain links TRBV3-1 to TRBJ2-1; 11 nucleotides align to TRBD2. This CDR3 comprises 19 residues. Germline trimming cut 3 bases from V and 0 bases from J; bases unmatched to any gene: 10. Germline lookup yields CDR1 LGHDT and CDR2 YNNKEL (reference sequence). CDR3 loop: CASSHQGVTSGVSYNEQFF. The DNA for the CDR3 is TGTGCCAGCAGCCATCAGGGGGTGACTAGCGGGGTCTCCTACAATGAGCAGTTCTTC.

J is TRBJ2-7 and V is TRBV28; 8 bases match TRBD1. CDR1 MDHEN and CDR2 SYDVKM come from the germline V gene. The CDR3 has 16 amino acids. V lost 4 bases and J lost 2; bases outside the gene matches: 10. The CDR3 reads CASSSPKDRDPYEQYF. The CDR3 coding sequence is TGTGCCAGCAGTTCTCCCAAGGACAGGGACCCCTACGAGCAGTACTTC.

This clonotype has just a few counts. V and J are TRBV12-5 and TRBJ2-3; TRBD2 matches 11 bases. Trimming at V came to 4 bases and at J to 0 bases, leaving 9 bases not matched to a gene. The CDR3 totals 18 residues. Germline V CDR1 and CDR2: LGHNT, FRNRAP. CDR3 bases: TGTGCTAGTGGTTCCGGGACTAGCGGATCCCCTAGCACAGATACGCAGTATTTT. Residues: CASGSGTSGSPSTDTQYF.

The chain has TRBV5-6 and TRBJ2-7; 7 positions agree with TRBD1. The germline V gene has CDR1 SGHDT and CDR2 YYEEEE. The length of the CDR3 is 14 residues. Losses at the gene ends were 5 bases for V and 5 bases for J; bases not matched to a gene: 10. The CDR3 protein is CASSYTPDRNEQYF. CDR3 nucleotide sequence: TGTGCCAGCAGTTATACTCCGGACAGGAACGAGCAGTACTTC.

The chain has TRBV12-3 or TRBV12-4 and TRBJ1-1; 7 bases are shared with TRBD1. V lost 6 bases, J lost 0 bases, and 7 bases stayed unmatched. The CDR3 spans 15 residues. The CDR3 protein is CASSPRQGVNTEAFF. Written as DNA, the CDR3 is TGTGCCAGCAGCCCCCGACAGGGAGTGAACACTGAAGCTTTCTTT.

At least ten counts were recorded for this clonotype. The rearrangement uses TRBV7-9 and TRBJ2-4; D unclear. V dropped 5 bases and J dropped 0 bases, with 11 bases sitting between them. CDR1 and CDR2 (germline): SEHNR, FQNEAQ (reference sequence). CDR3 length: 15 amino acids. The CDR3 DNA reads as TGTGCCAGCAGCACCCTTGAGTCAGCCAAAAACATTCAGTACTTC. Protein product: CASSTLESAKNIQYF.

J is TRBJ1-1 and V is TRBV29-1; 7 bases fit TRBD1. Germline-derived CDR1 and CDR2 are SQVTM and ANQGSEA. CDR3 length: 15 residues. Losses at the gene ends were 4 bases for V and 2 bases for J; bases not matched to a gene: 10. This CDR3 reads CSVGRLTGRNTEAFF. The CDR3 coding sequence is TGCAGCGTTGGTCGGCTGACAGGGAGAAACACTGAAGCTTTCTTT.

Notes on this clonotype: The CDR3 carries no conserved terminal phenylalanine or tryptophan, so it likely arises from a read error. The V call is TRBV11-2, the J call TRBJ1-4; possibly TRBD1 for D (6 bases). V was pared by 3 bases and J by 0 bases, with 8 bases between. The CDR3 contains 15 residues. CDR1 is SGHAT, CDR2 FQNNGV, per germline. CDR3: CASSFRGTTNEKLFS. CDR3 DNA: TGTGCCAGCAGCTTTAGGGGGACAACTAATGAAAAACTGTTTTCT.

The chain is built from TRBV29-1 and TRBJ2-1; D is unresolved. The J call may be in error: the DNA end matches TRBJ2-5 better. Germline CDR1 and CDR2: SQVTM and ANQGSEA. The CDR3 has 12 amino acids. For the CDR3, the DNA is TGCAGCGTTATAGAGACGGCTGAGACCCAGTACTTC. As protein: CSVIETAETQYF.

This clonotype has a handful of counts. V usage is TRBV9 and J usage is TRBJ2-2; 7 bases fit TRBD1. Germline CDR1 and CDR2: SGDLS and YYNGEE. V shed 3 bases and J 2 bases; nucleotides not matched to a gene: 4. The CDR3 is made up of 15 amino acids. The CDR3 region has the DNA TGTGCCAGCAGCGCCGGGACAGTAAACACCGGGGAGCTGTTTTTT. It translates to CASSAGTVNTGELFF.

The CDR3 coding sequence is TGCAGTGCTAGCCGACAGGGGACCACTGAAGCTTTCTTT. Protein sequence: CSASRQGTTEAFF. The chain couples TRBV20-1 to TRBJ1-1; TRBD1 matches at 8 bases. Germline V lookup: CDR1 DFQATT, CDR2 SNEGSKA (reference sequence). The ends lost 3 bases at V and 4 bases at J; junction bases unmatched: 4. There are 13 residues in the CDR3.

V and J are TRBV6-1 and TRBJ1-2; 7 bases agree with TRBD1. The CDR3 totals 17 residues. Germline V CDR1 and CDR2: MNHNS, SASEGT. The ends lost 6 bases at V and 2 bases at J; junction bases unmatched: 15. The CDR3 sequence: CASRRGTEGLSNYGYTF. Written as DNA, the CDR3 is TGTGCCAGCAGGCGCGGGACAGAGGGACTCTCGAACTATGGCTACACCTTC.

This sequence joins TRBV5-1 and TRBJ2-7, with D unclear. The CDR3 is made up of 15 amino acids. Germline loops: CDR1 SGHRS, CDR2 YFSETQ. V was clipped by 0 bases and J by 3 bases, with 13 bases between them. DNA for the CDR3: TGCGCCAGCAGCTTGGAGTTCAGCATAGGCTACGAGCAGTACTTC. Translation: CASSLEFSIGYEQYF. Variable domain in full (rest from reference TRBV5-1 and TRBJ2-7): KAGVTQTPRYLIKTRGQQVTLSCSPISGHRSVSWYQQTPGQGLQFLFEYFSETQRNKGNFPGRFSGRQFSNSRSEMNVSTLELGDSALYLCASSLEFSIGYEQYFGPGTRLTVT.

This clonotype was seen more than once but under ten times. Its ends do not fully match the called genes, so a read error is possible. This chain uses TRBV15 with TRBJ1-1; D is unclear. This CDR3 spans 15 amino acids. Germline V CDR1 and CDR2: LNHNV, YYDKDF (reference sequence). The CDR3, as DNA: TGTACCACCAGCAGAGCTGGGATTGGAAACACTGAAGCTTTCTTT. Translation: CTTSRAGIGNTEAFF.

This clonotype was detected a few times. This chain joins TRBV5-1 and TRBJ2-3; a weak D match, TRBD1 (6 bases). Germline V lookup: CDR1 SGHRS, CDR2 YFSETQ. The CDR3 extends over 15 amino acids. The ends were cut back, 0 bases at V and 4 bases at J, with 12 bases in the middle. CDR3 DNA: TGCGCCAGCAGCTTGGGGGGGCGGAGTGCAGATACGCAGTATTTT. Residues: CASSLGGRSADTQYF.

J is TRBJ2-2 and V is TRBV7-7; D not resolved. Germline-derived CDR1 and CDR2 are SSHAT and FNYEAQ (reference sequence). The CDR3 length is 13 residues. Trimming cost V 8 bases and J 3 bases, with 10 bases left between them. CDR3 sequence: CASGVAYTGELFF. The CDR3 nucleotides read TGTGCCAGCGGGGTAGCATACACCGGGGAGCTGTTTTTT.

The genes are TRBV5-5 and TRBJ2-1; D call uncertain. Germline CDR1 and CDR2: SGHKS and YYEKEE (reference sequence). V was pared by 3 bases and J by 7 bases, with 5 bases between. This CDR3 has 11 amino acids. The DNA of the CDR3 is TGTGCCAGCAGCTCTCAAAATGAGCAGTTCTTC. Translated: CASSSQNEQFF.

There are many counts of this clonotype. V and J are TRBV14 and TRBJ1-3, with TRBD1 as a possible D gene (5 bases). This CDR3 is 12 amino acids long. Trimming cost V 4 bases and J 4 bases, with 5 bases left between them. Germline V lookup: CDR1 SGHDN, CDR2 FVKESK. Written as DNA, the CDR3 is TGTGCCAGCAGCCCAGGGGGAAACACCATATATTTT. Amino acid sequence: CASSPGGNTIYF.